The next 4 T cell receptor beta chains were all read from a single sample in a study of blood T cell repertoires in COVID-19. TCRdb's copy holds only in-frame clones and misses some; the assay was immunoSEQ multiplex PCR. The top ten hold approximately 16% of the sample, which has about 110,000 clones, roughly 80% seen once. Sequenced input: peripheral blood. These receptors all stem from a woman aged 55 to 70 with acute or convalescent COVID-19.

V gene TRBV11-2 combines with J gene TRBJ2-7, with D possibly being TRBD2 (6 bases). V lost 3 bases, J lost 9 bases, and 21 bases lay in between. The CDR3 runs 15 residues. Per germline, CDR1 SGHAT and CDR2 FQNNGV. The DNA of the CDR3 is TGTGCCAGCAGCTTGGGGACTTCAGGACCAGTCGGGCAGTACTTC. This encodes CASSLGTSGPVGQYF. The full variable domain, its missing parts supplied by reference TRBV11-2 and TRBJ2-7, is EAGVAQSPRYKIIEKRQSVAFWCNPISGHATLYWYQQILGQGPKLLIQFQNNGVVDDSQLPKDRFSAERLKGVDSTLKIQPAKLEDSAVYLCASSLGTSGPVGQYFGPGTRLTVT.

A few counts support this clone. The V gene is TRBV5-4, the J gene TRBJ1-6; weak D call: TRBD1 (6 bases). Germline CDR1 is SGHNT and CDR2 is YYREEE (reference sequence). The CDR3 is 15 residues long. The V end was cut by 5 bases, the J end by 8 bases, with 17 bases between. CDR3 nucleotides: TGTGCCAGCAGTCTAGACCGGGGGGGGCATTCACCCCTCCACTTT. As protein: CASSLDRGGHSPLHF.

J is TRBJ1-2 and V is TRBV3-1 (or the pseudogene TRBV3-2); unclear D gene. Germline V gene data show CDR1 as LGHDT and CDR2 as YNNKEL (reference sequence). The CDR3 is 14 residues long. V lost 5 bases and J lost 6, with 16 bases in between. The CDR3 bases are TGTGCCAGCAGCTACAACGCCGGGAGGAATGGCTACACCTTC. Its translation is CASSYNAGRNGYTF.

The chain combines TRBV13 with TRBJ2-7, with D tentatively TRBD2 (5 bases). Germline V gene lookup returns CDR1 PRHDT and CDR2 FYEKMQ (reference sequence). Trimming left V 3 bases short and J 5 bases short, with 8 bases between. The CDR3 loop spans 12 amino acids. This chain's CDR3 is CASSFGRDEQYF. DNA of the CDR3: TGTGCCAGCAGCTTTGGGAGAGACGAGCAGTACTTC.